Sequencing of this TCR beta chain was carried out in a study of blood T cell repertoires in COVID-19. As for the study in general: T cells, B-cell-depleted T cells, or PBMCs provided the cDNA or gDNA that served as material.

TCRdb's copy holds only in-frame clones and misses some; the assay was immunoSEQ multiplex PCR. The data contain hundreds of thousands of clones, about nine tenths of them singletons. The CDR3 is 15 residues long. V lost 4 bases and J lost 7; bases outside the gene matches: 9. CDR1 is LNHDA and CDR2 is SQIVND in the germline V gene (reference sequence). This clone was seen more than once but under ten times. Cohorts were assigned according to the clinical history that participants reported. In Cohort 3, a recovered donor had either two negative PCRs, clearance, or symptom resolution. The J gene is TRBJ1-4, the V gene TRBV19; 7 bases fit TRBD1. This clonotype was sampled from a woman aged 40-49 years who had recovered from COVID-19. The sample was PBMCs or T cells enriched from blood (not recorded which). The CDR3 loop reads CASSSRQGFSEKLFF. CDR3 in DNA: TGTGCCAGTAGTAGCCGACAGGGCTTCAGTGAAAAACTGTTTTTT.